This T cell receptor (beta chain) was identified in a study of T cell repertoires and HLA-DP antigens. Study at large: The donors, ranging 18-to-29 to 60-to-69 years, included a couple of males and one female.

With regard to this clone: The antigen is not known.

The study, taken as a whole, reports: Responder cells were total CD4+ cells with a HeLa antigen-presenting system.

V was trimmed by 4 bases and J by 2 bases, leaving 14 bases between them. There are 15 residues in the CDR3. Germline V gives CDR1 SGHNT, CDR2 YYREEE (reference sequence). The protocol was immunoSEQ multiplex PCR, while the TCRdb copy is restricted to in-frame clones and leaves out a portion. The sample has about 89,000 clones, around nine tenths seen once. Specimen: CD4+ T cells from PBMCs. The clonotype comes from a man between 45 and 60 years old in good health and CMV-seronegative. The J gene is TRBJ2-3, the V gene TRBV5-4; D is possibly TRBD1 or TRBD2 (6 bases each). CDR3 residues: CASSPGGLFTDTQYF. The CDR3 DNA reads as TGTGCCAGCAGCCCCGGGGGCCTCTTCACAGATACGCAGTATTTT.